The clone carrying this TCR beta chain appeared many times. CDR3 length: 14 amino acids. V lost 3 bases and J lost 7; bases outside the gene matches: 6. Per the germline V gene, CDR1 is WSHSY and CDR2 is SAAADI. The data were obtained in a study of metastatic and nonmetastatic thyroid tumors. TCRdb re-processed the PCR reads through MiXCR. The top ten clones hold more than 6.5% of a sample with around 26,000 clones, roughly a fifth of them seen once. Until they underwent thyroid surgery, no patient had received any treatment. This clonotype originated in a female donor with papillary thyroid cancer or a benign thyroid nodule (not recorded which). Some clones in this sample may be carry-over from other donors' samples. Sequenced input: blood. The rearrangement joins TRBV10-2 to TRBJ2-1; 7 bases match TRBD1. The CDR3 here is CASSEQGWRNEQFF. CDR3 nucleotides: TGCGCCAGCAGTGAACAGGGGTGGAGGAATGAGCAGTTCTTC.